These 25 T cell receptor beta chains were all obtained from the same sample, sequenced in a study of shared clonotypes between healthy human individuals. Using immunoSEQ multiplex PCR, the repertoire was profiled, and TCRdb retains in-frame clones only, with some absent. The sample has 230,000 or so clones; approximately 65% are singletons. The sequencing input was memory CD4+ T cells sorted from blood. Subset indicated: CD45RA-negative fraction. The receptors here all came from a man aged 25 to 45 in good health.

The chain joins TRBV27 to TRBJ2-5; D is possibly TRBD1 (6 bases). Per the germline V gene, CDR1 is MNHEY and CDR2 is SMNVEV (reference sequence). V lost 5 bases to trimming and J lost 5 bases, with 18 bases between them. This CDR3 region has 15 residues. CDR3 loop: CASSTIFRGVETQYF. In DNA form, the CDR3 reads TGTGCCAGCAGTACTATATTCAGGGGAGTGGAGACCCAGTACTTC.

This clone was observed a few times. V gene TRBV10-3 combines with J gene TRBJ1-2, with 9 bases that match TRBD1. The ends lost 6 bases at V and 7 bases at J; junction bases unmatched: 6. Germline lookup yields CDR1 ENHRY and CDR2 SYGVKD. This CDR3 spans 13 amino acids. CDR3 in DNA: TGTGCCATCAGCTACAGGGGGCGGCCTGGCTACACCTTC. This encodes CAISYRGRPGYTF.

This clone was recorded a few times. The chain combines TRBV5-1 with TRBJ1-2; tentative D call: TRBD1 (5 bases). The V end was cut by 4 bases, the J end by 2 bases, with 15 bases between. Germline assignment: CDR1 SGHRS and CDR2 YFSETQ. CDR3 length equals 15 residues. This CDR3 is CASSPGAPGNYGYTF. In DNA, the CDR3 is TGCGCCAGCAGCCCCGGGGCGCCAGGAAACTATGGCTACACCTTC.

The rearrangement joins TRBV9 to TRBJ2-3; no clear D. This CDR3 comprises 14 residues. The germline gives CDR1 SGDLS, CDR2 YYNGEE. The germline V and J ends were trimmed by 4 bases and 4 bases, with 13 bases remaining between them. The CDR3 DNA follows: TGTGCCAGCAGCCCGCCTCCTCCCGCAGATACGCAGTATTTT. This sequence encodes CASSPPPPADTQYF.

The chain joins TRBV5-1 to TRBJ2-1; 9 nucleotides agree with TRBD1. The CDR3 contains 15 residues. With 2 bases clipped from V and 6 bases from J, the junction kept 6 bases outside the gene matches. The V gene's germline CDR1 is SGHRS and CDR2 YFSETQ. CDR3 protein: CASSFGTGFGNEQFF. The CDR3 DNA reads TGCGCCAGCAGCTTCGGGACAGGGTTCGGCAATGAGCAGTTCTTC.

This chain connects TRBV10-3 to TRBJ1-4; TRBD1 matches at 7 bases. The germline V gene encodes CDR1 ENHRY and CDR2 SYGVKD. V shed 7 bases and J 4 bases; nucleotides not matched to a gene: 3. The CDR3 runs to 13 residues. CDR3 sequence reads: CAINRQGNEKLFF. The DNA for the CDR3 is TGTGCCATCAATCGACAGGGTAATGAAAAACTGTTTTTT.

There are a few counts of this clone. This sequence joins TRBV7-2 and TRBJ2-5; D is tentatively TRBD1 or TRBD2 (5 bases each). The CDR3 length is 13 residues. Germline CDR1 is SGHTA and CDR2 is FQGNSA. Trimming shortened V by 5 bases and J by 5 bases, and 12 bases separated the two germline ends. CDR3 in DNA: TGTGCCAGCAGCCTGAGGGGATTGGAGACCCAGTACTTC. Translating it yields CASSLRGLETQYF.

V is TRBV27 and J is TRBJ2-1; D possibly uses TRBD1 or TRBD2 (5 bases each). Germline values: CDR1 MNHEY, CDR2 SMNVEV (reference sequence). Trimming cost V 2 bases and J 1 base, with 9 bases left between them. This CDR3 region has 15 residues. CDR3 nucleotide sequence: TGTGCCAGCAGTTTAGGGACCCTTTCCTACAATGAGCAGTTCTTC. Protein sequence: CASSLGTLSYNEQFF.

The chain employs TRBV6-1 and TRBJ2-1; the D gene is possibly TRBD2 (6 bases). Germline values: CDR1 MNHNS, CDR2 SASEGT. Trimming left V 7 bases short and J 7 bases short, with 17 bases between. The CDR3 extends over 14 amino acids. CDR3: CASNSAGLGNEQFF. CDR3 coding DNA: TGTGCCAGCAATTCCGCGGGATTGGGTAATGAGCAGTTCTTC.

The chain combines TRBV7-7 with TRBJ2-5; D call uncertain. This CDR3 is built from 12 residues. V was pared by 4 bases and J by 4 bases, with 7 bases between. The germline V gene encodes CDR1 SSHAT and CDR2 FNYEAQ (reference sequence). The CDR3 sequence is CASSSFVETQYF. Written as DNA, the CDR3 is TGTGCCAGCAGCTCCTTTGTAGAGACCCAGTACTTC.

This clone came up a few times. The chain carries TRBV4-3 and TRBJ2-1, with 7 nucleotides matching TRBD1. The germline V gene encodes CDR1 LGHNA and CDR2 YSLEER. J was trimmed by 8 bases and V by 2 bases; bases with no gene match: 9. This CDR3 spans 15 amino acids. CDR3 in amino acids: CASSQNPTGWDEQFF. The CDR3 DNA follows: TGCGCCAGCAGCCAAAACCCGACAGGGTGGGATGAGCAGTTCTTC.

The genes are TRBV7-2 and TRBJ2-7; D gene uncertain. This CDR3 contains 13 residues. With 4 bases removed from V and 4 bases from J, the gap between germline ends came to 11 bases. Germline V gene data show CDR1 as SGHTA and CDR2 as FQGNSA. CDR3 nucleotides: TGTGCCAGCAGCTACCGGCGTGGGTACGAGCAGTACTTC. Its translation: CASSYRRGYEQYF.

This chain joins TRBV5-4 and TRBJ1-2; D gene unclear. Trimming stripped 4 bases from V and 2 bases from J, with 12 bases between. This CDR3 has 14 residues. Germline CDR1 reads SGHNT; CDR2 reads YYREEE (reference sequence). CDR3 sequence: CASSRDEGNYGYTF. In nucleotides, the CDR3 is TGTGCCAGCAGCCGAGATGAGGGAAACTATGGCTACACCTTC.

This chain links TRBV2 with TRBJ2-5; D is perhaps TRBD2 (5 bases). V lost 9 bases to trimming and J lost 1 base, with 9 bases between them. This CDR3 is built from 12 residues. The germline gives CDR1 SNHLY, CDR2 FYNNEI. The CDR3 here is CARRDGQETQYF. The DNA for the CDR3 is TGTGCCAGACGGGATGGCCAAGAGACCCAGTACTTC.

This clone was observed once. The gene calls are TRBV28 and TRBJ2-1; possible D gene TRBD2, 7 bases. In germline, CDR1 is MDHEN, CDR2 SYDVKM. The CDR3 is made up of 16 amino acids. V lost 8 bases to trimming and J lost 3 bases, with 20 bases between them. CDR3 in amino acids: CASANRGAHLYNEQFF. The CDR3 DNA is TGTGCCAGCGCCAACCGGGGGGCGCATCTCTACAATGAGCAGTTCTTC.

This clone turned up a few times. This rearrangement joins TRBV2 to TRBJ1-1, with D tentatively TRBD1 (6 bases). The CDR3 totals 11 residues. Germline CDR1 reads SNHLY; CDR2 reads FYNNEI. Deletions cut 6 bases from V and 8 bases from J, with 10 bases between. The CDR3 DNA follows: TGTGCCAGCAGGCTACAGGGAGAAGCTTTCTTT. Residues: CASRLQGEAFF.

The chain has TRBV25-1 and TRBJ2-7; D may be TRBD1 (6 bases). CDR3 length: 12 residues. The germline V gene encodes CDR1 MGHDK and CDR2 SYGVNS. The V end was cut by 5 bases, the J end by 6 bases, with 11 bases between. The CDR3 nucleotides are TGTGCCAGCAGTATACGGACAGCCGAGCAGTACTTC. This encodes CASSIRTAEQYF.

The CDR3 spells CASSLEIPSTQETQYF. Here the CDR3 DNA reads TGTGCCAGCAGCTTAGAAATCCCTAGCACGCAAGAGACCCAGTACTTC. The rearrangement links TRBV7-2 to TRBJ2-5, with D perhaps matching TRBD2 (5 bases). The CDR3 is made up of 16 amino acids. V was cut by 1 base and J by 2 bases, with 14 bases left in between. Per the germline V gene, CDR1 is SGHTA and CDR2 is FQGNSA.

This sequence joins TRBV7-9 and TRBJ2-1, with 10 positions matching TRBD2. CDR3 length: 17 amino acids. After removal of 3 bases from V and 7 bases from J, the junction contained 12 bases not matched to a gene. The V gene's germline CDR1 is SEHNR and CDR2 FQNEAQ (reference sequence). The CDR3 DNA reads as TGTGCCAGCAGCTTCGGGGCTAGCGGGAGTCACCCAAATGAGCAGTTCTTC. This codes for CASSFGASGSHPNEQFF.

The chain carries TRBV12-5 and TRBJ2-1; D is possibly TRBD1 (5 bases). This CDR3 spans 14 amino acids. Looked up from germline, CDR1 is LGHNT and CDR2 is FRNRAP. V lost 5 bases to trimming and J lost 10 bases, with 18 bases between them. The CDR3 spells CASGTGPRSGEQFF. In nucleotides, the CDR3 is TGTGCTAGTGGTACAGGACCTAGGAGTGGGGAGCAGTTCTTC.

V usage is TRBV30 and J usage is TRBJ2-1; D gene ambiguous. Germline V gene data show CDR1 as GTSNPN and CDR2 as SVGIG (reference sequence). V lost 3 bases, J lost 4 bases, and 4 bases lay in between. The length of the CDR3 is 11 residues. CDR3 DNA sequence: TGTGCCTGGAGCCCGTACAATGAGCAGTTCTTC. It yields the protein CAWSPYNEQFF.

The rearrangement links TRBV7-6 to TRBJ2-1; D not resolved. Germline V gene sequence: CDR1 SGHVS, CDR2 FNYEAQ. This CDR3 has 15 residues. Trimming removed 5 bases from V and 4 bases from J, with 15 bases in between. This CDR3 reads CASSATKSPYNEQFF. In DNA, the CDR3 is TGTGCCAGCAGCGCGACCAAATCCCCTTACAATGAGCAGTTCTTC.

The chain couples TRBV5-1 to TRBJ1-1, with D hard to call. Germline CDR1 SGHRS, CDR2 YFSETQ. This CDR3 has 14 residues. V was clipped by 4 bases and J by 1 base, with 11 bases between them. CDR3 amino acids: CASSPGPRNTEAFF. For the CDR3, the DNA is TGCGCCAGCAGCCCCGGCCCCAGGAACACTGAAGCTTTCTTT.

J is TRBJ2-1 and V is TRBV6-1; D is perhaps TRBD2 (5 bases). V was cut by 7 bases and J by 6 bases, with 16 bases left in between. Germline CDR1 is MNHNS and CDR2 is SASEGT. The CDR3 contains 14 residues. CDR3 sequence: CASTPGGIVNEQFF. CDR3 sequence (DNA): TGTGCCAGCACCCCCGGAGGTATAGTCAATGAGCAGTTCTTC.

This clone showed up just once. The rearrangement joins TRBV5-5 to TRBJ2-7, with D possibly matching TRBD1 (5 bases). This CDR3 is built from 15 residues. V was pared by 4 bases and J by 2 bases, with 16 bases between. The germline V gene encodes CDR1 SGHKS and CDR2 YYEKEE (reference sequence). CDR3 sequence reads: CASSPYRSPAYEQYF. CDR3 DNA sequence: TGTGCCAGCAGCCCATACAGGTCCCCAGCCTACGAGCAGTACTTC.